The 19 T cell receptor beta chains listed next were all sequenced from one sample in a study of spatial heterogeneity in lung cancer. Time point given: sample taken at primary tumor resection. Their specific antigens are unknown. Study-wide points: Tumors with more nonsynonymous mutations had more expanded intratumoral alpha and beta TCRs.

TCRdb independently ran MiXCR on the 5' RACE reads; one entry per CDR3 protein. The data show about 17,000 distinct CDR3 sequences, 6.2% seen once. Source: lung tumor tissue, taken at surgery. The source is a male donor with early-stage non-small cell lung cancer.

This clonotype was detected many times. Since it is a stray read in a library aimed at alpha chains, this beta chain has a size that is not meaningful. V usage is TRBV7-8 and J usage is TRBJ2-3; 7 bases align to TRBD2. CDR1 SGHVS and CDR2 FQNEAQ come from the germline V gene. V gave up 2 bases and J gave up 1 base; unmatched junction bases: 12. There are 18 residues in the CDR3. The CDR3 coding sequence is TGTGCCAGCAGCTTACTCCCCAGAGACGCGGGGGGCACAGATACGCAGTATTTT. It is translated as CASSLLPRDAGGTDTQYF. Full variable domain (rest looked up from reference TRBV7-8 and TRBJ2-3): GAGVSQSPRYKVAKRGQDVALRCDPISGHVSLFWYQQALGQGPEFLTYFQNEAQLDKSGLPSDRFFAERPEGSVSTLKIQRTQQEDSAVYLCASSLLPRDAGGTDTQYFGPGTRLTVL.

This clonotype was detected many times. The library was prepared for alpha chains; this beta chain is a stray read, so its frequency means little. This chain joins TRBV4-3 and TRBJ2-7; D assignment may be TRBD1 or TRBD2 (8 bases each). Trimming removed 2 bases from V and 7 bases from J, with 36 bases in between. The CDR3 loop spans 21 amino acids. Germline V CDR1 and CDR2: LGHNA, YSLEER. CDR3: CASSQRLRGQGASGGFGEQYF. Here the CDR3 DNA reads TGCGCCAGCAGCCAAAGGCTAAGAGGACAGGGTGCGAGCGGGGGATTTGGGGAGCAGTACTTC.

This clonotype is termed medium-sized. Because the library targeted alpha chains, this beta chain is an off-target read whose size means little. The chain carries TRBV28 and TRBJ2-4, with TRBD2 matching over 11 bases. This CDR3 has 18 amino acids. Germline assignment: CDR1 MDHEN and CDR2 SYDVKM. V was clipped by 5 bases and J by 7 bases; unmatched bases: 16. DNA of the CDR3: TGTGCCAGCAGTCCCCGGGGTCTAGCGGGAGGTTCTTTGAACATTCAGTACTTC. This encodes CASSPRGLAGGSLNIQYF.

This clonotype has ten or more counts. The library was designed around alpha chains, so this beta chain is a stray read whose abundance carries little weight. The chain couples TRBV7-9 to TRBJ2-5, with TRBD2 as a possible D gene (6 bases). Trimming shortened V by 2 bases and J by 5 bases, and 12 bases separated the two germline ends. The length of the CDR3 is 14 residues. Germline CDR1 is SEHNR and CDR2 is FQNEAQ (reference sequence). The CDR3 region is CASSLSTGEETQYF. CDR3 nucleotides: TGTGCCAGCAGCTTATCCACGGGGGAGGAGACCCAGTACTTC.

Of note for this clonotype: The library was prepared for alpha chains; this beta chain is a stray read, so its frequency means little. This rearrangement joins TRBV5-6 to TRBJ2-5; 7 bases map to TRBD1. Germline loops: CDR1 SGHDT, CDR2 YYEEEE. Trimming cost V 4 bases and J 1 base; bases outside gene matches: 7. The CDR3 contains 15 residues. CDR3 in amino acids: CASSPGTEFQETQYF. In nucleotides, the CDR3 is TGTGCCAGCAGCCCTGGGACAGAGTTCCAAGAGACCCAGTACTTC.

At least ten counts were recorded for this clonotype. Being off target in a library aimed at alpha chains, this beta chain has a size of little meaning. The CDR3 is CASSWGAANYGYTF. CDR3 nucleotide sequence: TGTGCCAGCAGTTGGGGGGCGGCCAACTATGGCTACACCTTC. This chain links TRBV2 with TRBJ1-2; D perhaps matches TRBD1 (6 bases). Trimming stripped 5 bases from V and 2 bases from J, with 12 bases between. Germline lookup yields CDR1 SNHLY and CDR2 FYNNEI. The CDR3 covers 14 residues.

With respect to this clonotype: The library was built for alpha chains, so this beta chain is an off-target read and its size means little. The chain employs TRBV12-3 or TRBV12-4 and TRBJ1-2; D not certain. The CDR3 spans 15 residues. Deletions cut 6 bases from V and 4 bases from J, with 18 bases between. CDR3 sequence (DNA): TGTGCCAGCAGAGCTGGGATAACGACGGGCTATGGCTACACCTTC. This encodes CASRAGITTGYGYTF.

This clonotype showed up many times. This beta chain is a stray read from a library made for alpha chains; its abundance is not meaningful. V and J are TRBV18 and TRBJ1-1, with D tentatively TRBD1 (6 bases). The CDR3 extends over 14 amino acids. The germline V and J ends were trimmed by 4 bases and 0 bases, with 9 bases remaining between them. The V gene's germline CDR1 is KGHSH and CDR2 LQKENI. CDR3 nucleotide sequence: TGTGCCAGCTCACAGGGACAAATGAACACTGAAGCTTTCTTT. Protein sequence: CASSQGQMNTEAFF.

This clonotype has at least ten counts. The library was designed around alpha chains, so this beta chain is a stray read whose abundance carries little weight. This rearrangement joins TRBV12-3 or TRBV12-4 to TRBJ2-7; D uncertain. Trimming pared 6 bases from V and 2 bases from J, leaving 20 bases between. This CDR3 contains 16 residues. In nucleotides, the CDR3 is TGTGCCAGCAGGCCGAGTCAGGCCGGCGCCACCTACGAGCAGTACTTC. This codes for CASRPSQAGATYEQYF.

This clonotype came up many times. This beta chain is an unintended read in a library built for alpha chains; its size means little. The chain has TRBV7-9 and TRBJ2-3; unclear D gene. The germline CDR1 and CDR2 sequences are SEHNR and FQNEAQ (reference sequence). Trimming stripped 1 base from V and 9 bases from J, with 8 bases between. This CDR3 is 12 amino acids long. CDR3 bases: TGTGCCAGCAGCTTAGAGTCCCCCACGCAGTATTTT. Its protein is CASSLESPTQYF.

By share, this clonotype counts as medium-sized. Since it is a stray read in a library aimed at alpha chains, this beta chain has a size that is not meaningful. The rearrangement links TRBV7-2 to TRBJ1-1; 8 bases match TRBD1. Germline V lookup: CDR1 SGHTA, CDR2 FQGNSA. After removal of 5 bases from V and 3 bases from J, the junction contained 5 bases not matched to a gene. The CDR3 runs 14 residues. CDR3 residues: CASSPGGVDTEAFF. CDR3 DNA: TGTGCCAGCAGCCCAGGGGGCGTGGACACTGAAGCTTTCTTT.

As regards this clonotype: Because the library targeted alpha chains, this beta chain is an off-target read whose size means little. V usage is TRBV7-9 and J usage is TRBJ2-1; 8 bases fit TRBD2. CDR1 is SEHNR and CDR2 is FQNEAQ in the germline V gene (reference sequence). The CDR3 length is 15 residues. The trim removed 5 bases at V and 6 bases at J, leaving 9 bases unmatched. CDR3 region: CASSGEREILNEQFF. The CDR3 region has the DNA TGTGCCAGCAGCGGGGAGCGGGAGATCCTCAATGAGCAGTTCTTC.

This clonotype was detected ten times or more. A library made for alpha chains picked up this beta chain off target, so its size means little. V is TRBV18 and J is TRBJ2-4, with D unresolved. The germline V gene encodes CDR1 KGHSH and CDR2 LQKENI. Trimming removed 2 bases from V and 1 base from J, with 6 bases in between. The CDR3 contains 14 residues. This CDR3 is CASSPSGAKNIQYF. Here the CDR3 DNA reads TGTGCCAGCTCACCATCCGGGGCCAAAAACATTCAGTACTTC.

This clonotype showed up many times. This beta chain is off target for a library built for alpha chains, so its abundance means little. The chain uses TRBV6-6 and TRBJ2-3; 11 nucleotides line up with TRBD2. CDR3 length: 16 residues. CDR1 is MNHNY, CDR2 SVGAGI, per germline (reference sequence). V lost 2 bases to trimming and J lost 5 bases; unmatched junction nucleotides: 6. The CDR3 DNA sequence: TGTGCCAGCAGTTACGTAGCGGGGGGGCAAAAAGATACGCAGTATTTT. Its protein product is CASSYVAGGQKDTQYF.

This clonotype was seen at least ten times. Because this beta chain is a stray read in a library intended to capture alpha chains, its abundance should not be given much weight. The CDR3: CASSLGVADRSYNEQFF. In DNA form, the CDR3 reads TGTGCCAGCAGCTTGGGAGTGGCGGATCGGAGCTACAATGAGCAGTTCTTC. This chain joins TRBV5-6 and TRBJ2-1; no firm D call. The CDR3 consists of 17 residues. CDR1 SGHDT and CDR2 YYEEEE come from the germline V gene. With 0 bases removed from V and 3 bases from J, the gap between germline ends came to 16 bases.

The sample holds many counts of this clonotype. Because the library targeted alpha chains, this beta chain is an off-target read whose size means little. The chain joins TRBV9 to TRBJ2-3; possible D gene TRBD1, 6 bases. The CDR3 length is 14 residues. The V end lost 5 bases, the J end lost 3 bases, and 13 bases lay between the germline ends. Germline CDR1 is SGDLS and CDR2 is YYNGEE. For the CDR3, the DNA is TGTGCCAGCAGGCCCGGGACAATGACAGATACGCAGTATTTT. Protein product: CASRPGTMTDTQYF.

The sample holds many counts of this clonotype. Being off target in a library aimed at alpha chains, this beta chain has a size of little meaning. The chain couples TRBV7-2 to TRBJ2-2; no clear D gene. Trimming took 1 base from V and 3 from J, leaving 9 bases between them. CDR1 SGHTA and CDR2 FQGNSA come from the germline V gene. This CDR3 has 15 residues. This CDR3 reads CASSLVKGYTGELFF. CDR3 sequence (DNA): TGTGCCAGCAGCTTAGTGAAGGGTTACACCGGGGAGCTGTTTTTT.

This clonotype was seen at least ten times. Little can be read into the size of this beta chain, an off-target read in a library designed for alpha chains. This sequence joins TRBV12-3 or TRBV12-4 and TRBJ1-3, with a possible D match to TRBD1 (6 bases). With 6 bases removed from V and 2 bases from J, the gap between germline ends came to 17 bases. This CDR3 contains 16 residues. The CDR3 reads CASRRAGVGTGNTIYF. The CDR3 DNA follows: TGTGCCAGCAGACGAGCAGGGGTTGGTACTGGAAACACCATATATTTT.

This clonotype was picked up many times. Since it is a stray read in a library aimed at alpha chains, this beta chain has a size that is not meaningful. This rearrangement joins TRBV27 to TRBJ2-3, with TRBD1 matching 8 bases. Germline-derived CDR1 and CDR2 are MNHEY and SMNVEV (reference sequence). The CDR3 length is 19 residues. V was clipped by 6 bases and J by 1 base; unmatched bases: 18. CDR3 residues: CASSTRGDRGFVGTDTQYF. CDR3 sequence (DNA): TGTGCCAGCAGCACCCGGGGCGACAGGGGATTTGTAGGCACAGATACGCAGTATTTT.